The rows below give T cell receptor beta chains drawn from one sample of a study of T cells in Graves' hyperthyroidism and ophthalmopathy. TCRdb analysed the multiplex PCR reads with MiXCR anew, one entry per CDR3 protein. The data show over 400,000 distinct CDR3 sequences, with 14% to 15% seen just once and less than 15% held by the top ten. Sequencing was carried out using blood. Every receptor here comes from a man aged 18 to 30 with Graves' ophthalmopathy. Each CDR3 is given with its conserved first and last residue. The order of the fields is J gene, V gene, clone size, D gene, CDR3 DNA, CDR3 protein. The D gene is left open where the match is weak. A row's size may be missing; if present it is once, few, many or a size class.

TRBJ2-3,TRBV11-2,many,NA,TGTGCCAGCAGCGGAGGCCTAGGGAGCACAGATACGCAGTATTTT,CASSGGLGSTDTQYF
TRBJ1-1,TRBV18,NA,NA,TGTGCCAGCTCACAGGGGGTGAGCACTGAAGCTTTCTTT,CASSQGVSTEAFF
TRBJ2-7,TRBV10-2,few,NA,TGCGCCAGCAGTGAGACCAGCTACGAGCAGTACTTC,CASSETSYEQYF
TRBJ2-7,TRBV4-2,few,NA,TGTGCCAGCAGCCCGGGACGACTCTCCTACGAGCAGTACTTC,CASSPGRLSYEQYF
TRBJ2-7,TRBV4-1,few,TRBD2,TGCGCCAGCAGCCAAGTAAGACTAGCGGGGGGACTCTCCTACGAGCAGTACTTC,CASSQVRLAGGLSYEQYF
TRBJ2-3,TRBV29-1,many,TRBD1,TGCAGCGTAGAGGGACAGGGGGAAGTAGATACGCAGTATTTT,CSVEGQGEVDTQYF
TRBJ2-2,TRBV6-1,few,NA,TGTGCCAGCAGCTATAGAACCGGGGAGCTGTTTTTT,CASSYRTGELFF
TRBJ2-7,TRBV27,few,NA,TGTGCCAGCAGCTCGGGGGTCTCCGAGCAGTACTTC,CASSSGVSEQYF
TRBJ2-7,TRBV20-1,many,NA,TGCAGTGCTAGACGGGCTACCTACGAGCAGTACTTC,CSARRATYEQYF
TRBJ2-7,TRBV20-1,many,NA,TGCAGTGCTAGAGATCTCTTACAGGGGACGATCGGGGGCTACGAGCAGTACTTC,CSARDLLQGTIGGYEQYF
TRBJ1-5,TRBV24-1,NA,NA,TGTGCCACCAGTGATTACAGATTTGATCAGCCCCAGCATTTT,CATSDYRFDQPQHF
TRBJ2-5,TRBV29-1,many,NA,TGCAGCGTTAGCGGAGGGGGCCTTTGGGAGACCCAGTACTTC,CSVSGGGLWETQYF
TRBJ2-7,TRBV7-9,many,TRBD1,TGTGCCAGCAGCCAGGGACAGCCCCCCTACGAGCAGTACTTC,CASSQGQPPYEQYF
TRBJ1-1,TRBV11-2,many,NA,TGTGCCAGCAGCTTGGAACCGGGCGGGGAAGCTTTCTTT,CASSLEPGGEAFF
TRBJ2-1,TRBV10-3,many,NA,TGTGCCATCAGTGAAGTCGAAGCCTCCTACAATGAGCAGTTCTTC,CAISEVEASYNEQFF
TRBJ1-6,TRBV4-2,few,NA,TGTGCCAGCAGCCAAGACGACAGTCTGACACCCCTCCACTTT,CASSQDDSLTPLHF
TRBJ2-5,TRBV12-3/TRBV12-4,many,NA,TGTGCCAGCGCAGCCCCGGCGGGGGCCAAAGAGACCCAGTACTTC,CASAAPAGAKETQYF
TRBJ1-3,TRBV9,NA,NA,TGTGCCAGCAGCGTCGAACAGGGACGCTCTGGAAACACCATATATTTT,CASSVEQGRSGNTIYF
TRBJ1-1,TRBV4-1,few,NA,TGCGCCAGCAGCGTAACAGGGATGTTCACTGAAGCTTTCTTT,CASSVTGMFTEAFF
TRBJ2-5,TRBV27,NA,NA,TGTGCCAGCAGGCGGAGGCAGGGGGGGAGGGAGACCCAGTACTTC,CASRRRQGGRETQYF
TRBJ1-1,TRBV27,many,TRBD1,TGTGCCAGCAGTGTAGGACAGGGGACAACTGAAGCTTTCTTT,CASSVGQGTTEAFF
TRBJ1-1,TRBV5-1,many,TRBD1,TGCGCCAGCAGCCACGGGGACAGGGAGTTCACTGAAGCTTTCTTT,CASSHGDREFTEAFF
TRBJ1-1,TRBV29-1,many,NA,TGCAGCGTTGGACCCCAGGGTCACACTGAAGCTTTCTTT,CSVGPQGHTEAFF
TRBJ2-5,TRBV2,many,TRBD1,TGTGCCAGCAGCCCCGGGACAGGGGGAATCCAAGAGACCCAGTACTTC,CASSPGTGGIQETQYF
TRBJ1-5,TRBV5-8,NA,NA,TGTGCCAGCAGCTTGGCCGAGGGACACGATAATCAGCCCCAGCATTTT,CASSLAEGHDNQPQHF
TRBJ2-7,TRBV5-6,NA,TRBD2,TGTGCCAGCAGCTTGAGAGCGGGAGAGTCCTACGAGCAGTACTTC,CASSLRAGESYEQYF
TRBJ1-2,TRBV30,many,TRBD1,TGTGCCTGGAGTGTACAAGGACAGGGTAACTATGGCTACACCTTC,CAWSVQGQGNYGYTF
TRBJ2-1,TRBV20-1,many,TRBD1,TGCAGTGCTAGAGGGACAGGGGAGAAAAATGAGCAGTTCTTC,CSARGTGEKNEQFF
TRBJ2-7,TRBV20-1,many,NA,TGCAGTGCTGCTCAGGTTGGACGGACCTACGAGCAGTACTTC,CSAAQVGRTYEQYF
TRBJ1-2,TRBV6-8,once,NA,TGTGCCAGCAGTTACGGGGGTAGCGATGGCTACACCTTC,CASSYGGSDGYTF
TRBJ2-1,TRBV6-6,many,NA,TGTGCCAGCAGTTACTCGCTTTACAATGAGCAGTTCTTC,CASSYSLYNEQFF
TRBJ2-1,TRBV2,many,TRBD2,TGTGCCAGCAGTGAAACGGGACTAGCCAATGAGCAGTTCTTC,CASSETGLANEQFF
TRBJ1-1,TRBV5-1,many,TRBD1,TGCGCCAGCAGCGGATGGACAGGACCGAACACTGAAGCTTTCTTT,CASSGWTGPNTEAFF
TRBJ2-7,TRBV6-1,many,NA,TGTGCCAGCAACTCCGAGGGTGCGGGATTTTCCTACGAGCAGTACTTC,CASNSEGAGFSYEQYF
TRBJ1-5,TRBV7-8,many,NA,TGTGCCAGCAGTCTAGGTGGGGGGAGCCAGCCCCAGCATTTT,CASSLGGGSQPQHF
TRBJ1-6,TRBV18,many,TRBD1,TGTGCCAGCTCACCAACACAGGGGAATTCACCCCTCCACTTT,CASSPTQGNSPLHF
TRBJ2-1,TRBV5-1,many,TRBD2,TGCGCCAGCAGGGGGACTAGCGGGAGAGCTTACAATGAGCAGTTCTTC,CASRGTSGRAYNEQFF
TRBJ2-1,TRBV12-3/TRBV12-4,NA,TRBD2,TGTGCCAGCAGTTTAGGTCCTAGCGGGAGGGCCAGTGAGCAGTTCTTC,CASSLGPSGRASEQFF
TRBJ1-4,TRBV18,many,TRBD1,TGTGCCAGCTCACCCGGGACAGGGCGTGAAAAACTGTTTTTT,CASSPGTGREKLFF
TRBJ1-2,TRBV19,NA,NA,TGTGCCAGTAGTGCACTACTCATAGGTCACTATGGCTACACCTTC,CASSALLIGHYGYTF
TRBJ2-6,TRBV18,many,NA,TGTGCCAGCTCACAGGGGACTGGGGCCAACGTCCTGACTTTC,CASSQGTGANVLTF
TRBJ2-7,TRBV28,few,TRBD1,TGTGCCAGCAGTTTCGCAGGGGGCCGGTACGAGCAGTACTTC,CASSFAGGRYEQYF
TRBJ1-2,TRBV25-1,few,NA,TGTGCCAGCAGTGAAGGGCGGTACTATGGCTACACCTTC,CASSEGRYYGYTF
TRBJ1-2,TRBV7-9,NA,NA,TGTGCCAGCAGTTTGGGGAGCCAAGAGGCTAACTATGGCTACACCTTC,CASSLGSQEANYGYTF
TRBJ2-1,TRBV7-6,few,NA,TGTGCCAGCAGCTTAGGCTCGGATCTTGAGCAGTTCTTC,CASSLGSDLEQFF
TRBJ2-1,TRBV20-1,NA,TRBD2,TGCAGTGCTATCCCCACCACTAGCGGAAGCTCCTACAATGAGCAGTTCTTC,CSAIPTTSGSSYNEQFF
TRBJ2-1,TRBV11-3,many,TRBD2,TGTGCCAGCAGCTTAGTCGGACTAGCGAGGGATGAGCAGTTCTTC,CASSLVGLARDEQFF
TRBJ2-5,TRBV30,many,NA,TGTGCCTGGAGTGTAGGGGTGGGGGGCCAAGAGACCCAGTACTTC,CAWSVGVGGQETQYF
TRBJ1-6,TRBV27,many,NA,TGTGCCAGCAGCCTCGCAAGTGCCAATTCACCCCTCCACTTT,CASSLASANSPLHF
TRBJ2-7,TRBV4-1,few,NA,TGCGCCAGCAGCCAATTCGTGGGCAGTGCAATAGACTACGAGCAGTACTTC,CASSQFVGSAIDYEQYF
TRBJ1-1,TRBV27,NA,TRBD1,TGTGCCAGCAGAATAACAGGGGGCTACACTGAAGCTTTCTTT,CASRITGGYTEAFF
TRBJ2-7,TRBV9,few,TRBD1,TGTGCCAGCAGCGTAGCGGGGACAGGGGCCTACGAGCAGTACTTC,CASSVAGTGAYEQYF
TRBJ2-3,TRBV7-3,NA,TRBD2,TGTGCCAGCAGCTCGACCCTAGCGGGGGCTGGTCCAATGATCCGCACAGATACGCAGTATTTT,CASSSTLAGAGPMIRTDTQYF
TRBJ2-3,TRBV5-1,many,NA,TGCGCCAGCAGCCTACTGGGGGGCAGCACAGATACGCAGTATTTT,CASSLLGGSTDTQYF
TRBJ2-4,TRBV2,many,TRBD2,TGTGCCAGCAGTGAGTCTGCTAGCGGGATGGGCCTAGCCAAAAACATTCAGTACTTC,CASSESASGMGLAKNIQYF